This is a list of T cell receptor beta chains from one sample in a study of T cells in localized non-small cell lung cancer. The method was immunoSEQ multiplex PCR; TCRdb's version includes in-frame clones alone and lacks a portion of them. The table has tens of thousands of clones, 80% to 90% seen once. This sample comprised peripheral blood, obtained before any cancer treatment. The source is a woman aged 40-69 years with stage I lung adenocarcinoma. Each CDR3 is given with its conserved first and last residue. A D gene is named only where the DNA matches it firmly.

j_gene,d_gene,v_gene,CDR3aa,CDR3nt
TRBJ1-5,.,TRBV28,CASSPYYGSQPQHF,TGTGCCAGCAGTCCCTACTACGGGAGTCAGCCCCAGCATTTT
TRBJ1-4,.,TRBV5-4,CASSLLPLEKLFF,TGTGCCAGCAGCTTGCTTCCCCTAGAAAAACTGTTTTTT
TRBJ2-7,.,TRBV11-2,CASSLAGSSYEQYF,TGTGCCAGCAGCTTGGCAGGGAGCTCCTACGAGCAGTACTTC
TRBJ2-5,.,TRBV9,CASSGAGYKTQYF,TGTGCCAGCAGCGGTGCAGGGTACAAGACCCAGTACTTC
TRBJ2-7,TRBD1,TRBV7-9,CASSYDRGSSYEQYF,TGTGCCAGCAGCTATGACAGGGGAAGCTCCTACGAGCAGTACTTC
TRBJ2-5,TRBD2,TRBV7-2,CASSLTSGAVGRQETQYF,TGTGCCAGCAGCTTAACTAGCGGGGCCGTCGGGCGCCAAGAGACCCAGTACTTC
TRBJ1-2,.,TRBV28,CASSLVVIYGYTF,TGTGCCAGCAGTTTGGTGGTCATCTATGGCTACACCTTC
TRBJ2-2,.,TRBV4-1,CASSLISEGGPTGELFF,TGCGCCAGCAGTCTTATATCCGAAGGGGGACCCACCGGGGAGCTGTTTTTT
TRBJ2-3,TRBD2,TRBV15,CATSQLLSGREDTQYF,TGTGCCACCAGCCAACTTCTCAGCGGGAGGGAAGATACGCAGTATTTT
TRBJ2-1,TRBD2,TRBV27,CASSYPKTSGIYNEQFF,TGTGCCAGCAGTTATCCCAAAACTAGCGGGATATACAATGAGCAGTTCTTC
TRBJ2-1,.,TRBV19,CASKSDGGWDEQFF,TGTGCCAGTAAGTCCGACGGAGGTTGGGATGAGCAGTTCTTC
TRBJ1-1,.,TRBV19,CASSTYGAPRAFF,TGTGCCAGTAGTACCTATGGGGCCCCCCGAGCTTTCTTT
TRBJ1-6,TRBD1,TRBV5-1,CASSIRDREFGSPLHF,TGCGCCAGCAGCATCCGGGACAGGGAGTTCGGTTCACCCCTCCACTTT
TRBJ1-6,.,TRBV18,CASSGGQNSPLHF,TGTGCCAGCTCGGGGGGACAAAATTCACCCCTCCACTTT
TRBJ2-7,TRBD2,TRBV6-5,CASRWGGEQYF,TGTGCCAGCAGGTGGGGGGGCGAGCAGTACTTC
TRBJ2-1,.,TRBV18,CASSPIHGTAEQFF,TGTGCCAGCTCACCAATCCACGGGACCGCCGAGCAGTTCTTC
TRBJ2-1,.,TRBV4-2,CASSQVSGWNEQFF,TGTGCCAGCAGCCAAGTATCAGGGTGGAATGAGCAGTTCTTC
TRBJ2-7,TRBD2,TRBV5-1,CASSLGLAAMSSYEQYF,TGCGCCAGCAGCTTGGGACTAGCGGCTATGAGCTCCTACGAGCAGTACTTC
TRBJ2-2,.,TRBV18,CASSPSNTGELFF,TGTGCCAGCTCACCCTCGAACACCGGGGAGCTGTTTTTT
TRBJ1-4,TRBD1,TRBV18,CASSPGQGGTNEKLFF,TGTGCCAGCTCACCCGGACAGGGTGGGACTAATGAAAAACTGTTTTTT
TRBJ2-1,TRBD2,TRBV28,CASSLEAGGYNEQFF,TGTGCCAGCAGTTTAGAGGCGGGGGGATACAATGAGCAGTTCTTC
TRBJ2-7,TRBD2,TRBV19,CASSQYGLAGGFYEQYF,TGTGCCAGTAGTCAGTACGGACTAGCGGGAGGTTTCTACGAGCAGTACTTC
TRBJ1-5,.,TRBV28,CASTSGKGLGSLHDQPQHF,TGTGCCAGCACCTCGGGGAAGGGACTGGGTTCGTTGCATGATCAGCCCCAGCATTTT
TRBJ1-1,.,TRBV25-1,CASSDTLGAMNTEAFF,TGTGCCAGCAGTGATACCCTGGGAGCCATGAACACTGAAGCTTTCTTT
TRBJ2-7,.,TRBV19,CASSPGTWGEQYF,TGTGCCAGTAGTCCGGGGACTTGGGGCGAGCAGTACTTC